One sample yielded the 14 T cell receptor beta chains listed below, sequenced in a study of T cells in Graves' hyperthyroidism and ophthalmopathy. It was RNA transcripts that yielded the amplified TCR beta CDR3 regions. An initial round of RT-PCR targeting the TCR CDR3 relied on the HTBI primer set. One entry per CDR3 protein, called by TCRdb with MiXCR from the multiplex PCR reads. The table records approximately 300,000 distinct CDR3 sequences, approximately 17% of them present only once. The sequenced material came from blood. These receptor sequences come from a woman aged 60 to 75 with Graves' ophthalmopathy.

This clonotype has ten or more counts. The rearrangement joins TRBV27 to TRBJ2-3; a weak D match, TRBD1 (5 bases). Trimming took off 7 bases at V and 4 bases at J, with 15 bases between the two ends. The CDR3 is made up of 14 amino acids. CDR1 and CDR2 (germline): MNHEY, SMNVEV (reference sequence). CDR3 bases: TGTGCCAGCATGGGCAGGCAGGGATCAGATACGCAGTATTTT. Its translation: CASMGRQGSDTQYF.

This clonotype came up once. The chain has TRBV9 and TRBJ1-6, with D perhaps matching TRBD1 (6 bases). From germline, CDR1 is SGDLS and CDR2 YYNGEE. Trimming removed 0 bases at V and 5 bases at J, with 12 bases between. This CDR3 contains 16 residues. CDR3 sequence (DNA): TGTGCCAGCAGCGTAGCAGGGGCCTTCAATAATTCACCCCTCCACTTT. Translated: CASSVAGAFNNSPLHF. Together with reference TRBV9 and TRBJ1-6, the CDR3 gives the full variable domain: DSGVTQTPKHLITATGQRVTLRCSPRSGDLSVYWYQQSLDQGLQFLIQYYNGEERAKGNILERFSAQQFPDLHSELNLSSLELGDSALYFCASSVAGAFNNSPLHFGNGTRLTVT.

This clonotype was observed at least ten times. This chain joins TRBV7-2 and TRBJ1-6; D perhaps matches TRBD1 (5 bases). V dropped 1 base and J dropped 6 bases, with 10 bases sitting between them. The length of the CDR3 is 15 residues. Germline V lookup: CDR1 SGHTA, CDR2 FQGNSA. In DNA form, the CDR3 reads TGTGCCAGCAGCTTAGTAGGGCAGGGTAATTCACCCCTCCACTTT. It specifies CASSLVGQGNSPLHF.

This clonotype was picked up a small number of times. J is TRBJ2-7 and V is TRBV6-2 or TRBV6-3; D ambiguous. This CDR3 region has 13 residues. Germline CDR1 and CDR2: MNHEY and SVGEGT. Trimming pared 7 bases from V and 3 bases from J, leaving 13 bases between. The CDR3 DNA reads TGTGCCAGCATCTCCCTAGTGGGCTACGAGCAGTACTTC. It is translated as CASISLVGYEQYF.

This clonotype was counted a single time. One end of the junction does not line up with germline, which may come from a read error. The chain carries TRBV28 and TRBJ1-5, with D possibly TRBD1 on 6 matching bases. The CDR3 spans 15 residues. Germline V gives CDR1 MDHEN, CDR2 SYDVKM. CDR3 DNA: TGTGCCCGTAACTCCCGGACCGGGGGCAATCAGCTCCAGCATTTT. Its translation is CARNSRTGGNQLQHF.

This sequence joins TRBV6-1 and TRBJ1-2, with 9 positions matching TRBD1. CDR1 MNHNS and CDR2 SASEGT come from the germline V gene. The V gene end was trimmed by 4 bases and the J gene end by 3 bases; junction bases not matched to a gene: 15. CDR3 length: 18 amino acids. CDR3 nucleotides: TGTGCCAGCAGTGTCGTTTCCCTGGGACAGGGATCCGACTATGGCTACACCTTC. This sequence encodes CASSVVSLGQGSDYGYTF.

This clonotype was seen at least ten times. The CDR3 sequence is CASSHVQGSVAEAFF. Written as DNA, the CDR3 is TGTGCCAGCAGTCATGTCCAGGGTTCAGTCGCTGAAGCTTTCTTT. The chain employs TRBV12-3 or TRBV12-4 and TRBJ1-1; D may be TRBD1 (5 bases). Trimming stripped 5 bases from V and 6 bases from J, with 19 bases between. The length of the CDR3 is 15 residues.

This clonotype was seen repeatedly, ten times or more. The chain carries TRBV4-3 and TRBJ1-5; D is ambiguous. Between the trimmed V and J ends, which lost 5 bases and 6 bases, there was a span of 11 bases. This CDR3 contains 13 residues. Per the germline V gene, CDR1 is LGHNA and CDR2 is YSLEER. The CDR3 is CASSSLAGQPQHF. As DNA, the CDR3 is TGCGCCAGCAGCTCTTTGGCCGGTCAGCCCCAGCATTTT.

The CDR3 DNA is TGTGCCAGCAGCCCGCGACAGGGTGGAGAAAAACTGTTTTTT. Protein sequence: CASSPRQGGEKLFF. The V gene is TRBV11-1, the J gene TRBJ1-4; TRBD1 matches at 7 bases. The germline CDR1 and CDR2 sequences are SGHAT and FQDESV (reference sequence). V lost 5 bases to trimming and J lost 8 bases; unmatched junction nucleotides: 8. This CDR3 comprises 14 residues.

The chain combines TRBV10-3 with TRBJ1-2; no definite D call. Germline loops: CDR1 ENHRY, CDR2 SYGVKD. V dropped 0 bases and J dropped 3 bases, with 5 bases sitting between them. The CDR3 spans 13 residues. CDR3 region: CAISESRDYGYTF. Written as DNA, the CDR3 is TGTGCCATCAGTGAGTCACGGGACTATGGCTACACCTTC.

A few counts support this clonotype. This rearrangement joins TRBV6-2 or TRBV6-3 to TRBJ1-2; D call uncertain. Germline V lookup: CDR1 MNHEY, CDR2 SVGEGT. Trimming cost V 7 bases and J 0 bases, with 12 bases left between them. The CDR3 is 14 amino acids. CDR3 loop: CASKSALANYGYTF. As DNA, the CDR3 is TGTGCCAGCAAGTCAGCTTTAGCTAACTATGGCTACACCTTC.

As DNA, the CDR3 is TGTGCCAGCAGCTCCATGGGACAGGGAGTCGGGGGAAAACTGTTTTTT. It translates to CASSSMGQGVGGKLFF. The chain recombines TRBV7-2 with TRBJ1-4; 9 bases are shared with TRBD1. Unmatched junction bases numbered 13, after V lost 4 bases and J lost 10 bases. The germline V gene has CDR1 SGHTA and CDR2 FQGNSA. The CDR3 contains 16 residues.

Only a few counts were recorded for this clonotype. The chain employs TRBV2 and TRBJ2-5; TRBD1 might be the D (6 bases). From germline, CDR1 is SNHLY and CDR2 FYNNEI. CDR3 length equals 14 residues. The V and J ends lost 7 bases and 5 bases respectively, with 17 bases between them. The CDR3 DNA follows: TGTGCCAGCACTCAATTGGGACAAGGCGAGACCCAGTACTTC. It yields the protein CASTQLGQGETQYF.

This clonotype appeared many times. The V call is TRBV4-3, the J call TRBJ2-2; D is unresolved. Trimming pared 0 bases from V and 7 bases from J, leaving 6 bases between. There are 13 residues in the CDR3. Germline lookup yields CDR1 LGHNA and CDR2 YSLEER. In nucleotides, the CDR3 is TGCGCCAGCAGCCAAGATACGGACGGGGAGCTGTTTTTT. This codes for CASSQDTDGELFF.